The rows below give T cell receptor beta chains drawn from one sample of a study of blood T cell repertoires in COVID-19. Produced via immunoSEQ multiplex PCR; TCRdb's table is partial and in-frame only. The data hold approximately 100,000 clones, with about 85% observed a single time. The sample was peripheral blood. The receptors derive from a woman aged 70-85 years with active or convalescent COVID-19. The CDR3 runs from the conserved cysteine through the conserved F or W. D genes are given only for firm matches. Clone size is not always given. Where it is, it says once, few, many or a class for expanded clones.

abundance: .
j_gene: TRBJ2-7
d_gene: .
v_gene: TRBV6-2/TRBV6-3
CDR3nt: TGTGCCAGCAGTCGAACCCTTGTAGCCTACGAGCAGTACTTC
CDR3aa: CASSRTLVAYEQYF

abundance: .
j_gene: TRBJ2-7
d_gene: .
v_gene: TRBV10-3
CDR3nt: TGTGCCTCCCAGGTCCGAGAAAAGCCCTACGAGCAGTACTTC
CDR3aa: CASQVREKPYEQYF

abundance: few
j_gene: TRBJ1-5
d_gene: TRBD1
v_gene: TRBV6-5
CDR3nt: TGTGCCAGCACCCGACAGGGTTCAAGCAATCAGCCCCAGCATTTT
CDR3aa: CASTRQGSSNQPQHF

abundance: .
j_gene: TRBJ1-3
d_gene: TRBD1
v_gene: TRBV5-5
CDR3nt: TGTGCCAGCAGCCAAAGTCGGACAGGGGGTGTCTCTGGAAACACCATATATTTT
CDR3aa: CASSQSRTGGVSGNTIYF

abundance: once
j_gene: TRBJ1-2
d_gene: TRBD1
v_gene: TRBV28
CDR3nt: TGTGCCAGCACCATACAGGGGGCGGAGGGCTACACCTTC
CDR3aa: CASTIQGAEGYTF

abundance: .
j_gene: TRBJ1-5
d_gene: TRBD1
v_gene: TRBV6-2/TRBV6-3
CDR3nt: TGTGCCAGCAGTCGGACCGGACAGGGAGGTCAGCCCCAGCATTTT
CDR3aa: CASSRTGQGGQPQHF

abundance: few
j_gene: TRBJ2-5
d_gene: TRBD2
v_gene: TRBV7-2
CDR3nt: TGTGCCAGCAGCCCCCCTATGGTAGCGGGGAGAGAGACCCAGTACTTC
CDR3aa: CASSPPMVAGRETQYF

abundance: .
j_gene: TRBJ1-2
d_gene: .
v_gene: TRBV2
CDR3nt: TGTGCCAGCAGTGCGGGGACTTATGGCTACACCTTC
CDR3aa: CASSAGTYGYTF

abundance: .
j_gene: TRBJ2-7
d_gene: .
v_gene: TRBV10-1
CDR3nt: TGCGCCAGCAGTGAGCTTGCGCTGGCAAACAGGGAGAGCTCCTACGAGCAGTACTTC
CDR3aa: CASSELALANRESSYEQYF

abundance: .
j_gene: TRBJ2-7
d_gene: .
v_gene: TRBV4-1
CDR3nt: TGCGCCAGCAGCCAAAAGCCCCAGGGGACGGCCCCTAAGGAGCAGTACTTC
CDR3aa: CASSQKPQGTAPKEQYF

abundance: .
j_gene: TRBJ2-5
d_gene: TRBD2
v_gene: TRBV11-2
CDR3nt: TGTGCCAGCAGCTTACATAGGGGGACTAGCGCCCTACAAGAGACCCAGTACTTC
CDR3aa: CASSLHRGTSALQETQYF

abundance: .
j_gene: TRBJ2-3
d_gene: TRBD2
v_gene: TRBV20-1
CDR3nt: TGCAGTGCTAGTAGACTAGCGGGAGGGCCTGATACGCAGTATTTT
CDR3aa: CSASRLAGGPDTQYF

abundance: .
j_gene: TRBJ2-2
d_gene: .
v_gene: TRBV28
CDR3nt: TGTGCCAGCAGGGGTGGGGCTAGCGTTATCGGCGGGGAGCTGTTTTTT
CDR3aa: CASRGGASVIGGELFF

abundance: .
j_gene: TRBJ1-1
d_gene: .
v_gene: TRBV2
CDR3nt: TGTGCCAGCTCGGGACAGAACACTGAAGCTTTCTTT
CDR3aa: CASSGQNTEAFF

abundance: .
j_gene: TRBJ2-5
d_gene: TRBD2
v_gene: TRBV4-1
CDR3nt: TGCGCCAGCAGCCGCCAACTAGCGTCTGGAGAGACCCAGTACTTC
CDR3aa: CASSRQLASGETQYF

abundance: .
j_gene: TRBJ2-2
d_gene: .
v_gene: TRBV5-4
CDR3nt: TGTGCCAGCAGCTTAAAGGGAGCCCGCACCGGGGAGCTGTTTTTT
CDR3aa: CASSLKGARTGELFF

abundance: .
j_gene: TRBJ2-7
d_gene: TRBD1
v_gene: TRBV30
CDR3nt: TGTGCCTGGAGTGTACAGGTGACAGGGACGTACGAGCAGTACTTC
CDR3aa: CAWSVQVTGTYEQYF

abundance: .
j_gene: TRBJ1-1
d_gene: TRBD1
v_gene: TRBV6-5
CDR3nt: TGTGCCAGCAGCGTGGGACAGATGAACACTGAAGCTTTCTTT
CDR3aa: CASSVGQMNTEAFF

abundance: .
j_gene: TRBJ1-3
d_gene: .
v_gene: TRBV18
CDR3nt: TGTGCCAGCTCAACAGACTTACAGGGTAACGGAAACACCATATATTTT
CDR3aa: CASSTDLQGNGNTIYF

abundance: .
j_gene: TRBJ1-1
d_gene: TRBD1
v_gene: TRBV7-8
CDR3nt: TGTGCCAGCAGCCCGGGGACAGACACTGAAGCTTTCTTT
CDR3aa: CASSPGTDTEAFF

abundance: .
j_gene: TRBJ2-4
d_gene: TRBD1
v_gene: TRBV3-1/TRBV3-2
CDR3nt: TGTGCCAGCAGCCAAGATCGCCTACAGGGGGCAGGAGCCAAAAACATTCAGTACTTC
CDR3aa: CASSQDRLQGAGAKNIQYF

abundance: .
j_gene: TRBJ1-1
d_gene: TRBD1
v_gene: TRBV6-6
CDR3nt: TGTGCCAGCATTTCAGGGGGCCGCTCTGAAGCTTTCTTT
CDR3aa: CASISGGRSEAFF

abundance: .
j_gene: TRBJ2-5
d_gene: TRBD2
v_gene: TRBV6-5
CDR3nt: TGTGCCAGCAGTCCTAGCGGGGGGGCGGAGACCCAGTACTTC
CDR3aa: CASSPSGGAETQYF

abundance: few
j_gene: TRBJ2-3
d_gene: .
v_gene: TRBV28
CDR3nt: TGTGCCAGCAGGGGGGCTAGCGGACTCTTCTCTAGCACAGATACGCAGTATTTT
CDR3aa: CASRGASGLFSSTDTQYF

abundance: .
j_gene: TRBJ1-2
d_gene: .
v_gene: TRBV28
CDR3nt: TGTGCCAGCAGTTTATGGGGCAGTAACTATGGCTACACCTTC
CDR3aa: CASSLWGSNYGYTF

abundance: .
j_gene: TRBJ2-7
d_gene: .
v_gene: TRBV14
CDR3nt: TGTGCCAGCAGCCAAGATCCCGGACAAGAGCAGTACTTC
CDR3aa: CASSQDPGQEQYF

abundance: .
j_gene: TRBJ1-2
d_gene: TRBD1
v_gene: TRBV18
CDR3nt: TGTGCCAGCTCACCGGGGGACAGGGATGGCTACACCTTC
CDR3aa: CASSPGDRDGYTF

abundance: .
j_gene: TRBJ2-1
d_gene: .
v_gene: TRBV6-5
CDR3nt: TGTGCCAGCAGCCCCAGAACAAAGGAGCAGTTCTTC
CDR3aa: CASSPRTKEQFF

abundance: .
j_gene: TRBJ2-5
d_gene: TRBD1
v_gene: TRBV18
CDR3nt: TGTGCCAGCTCACCTCGAGACAGGGGAACACAAGAGACCCAGTACTTC
CDR3aa: CASSPRDRGTQETQYF

abundance: .
j_gene: TRBJ2-1
d_gene: .
v_gene: TRBV4-1
CDR3nt: TGCGCCAGCAGCCGCCTCACTAGTAATGAGCAGTTCTTC
CDR3aa: CASSRLTSNEQFF

abundance: few
j_gene: TRBJ2-1
d_gene: TRBD1
v_gene: TRBV14
CDR3nt: TGTGCCAGCAGCCCGGGACAGGGAACCTACAATGAGCAGTTCTTC
CDR3aa: CASSPGQGTYNEQFF

abundance: .
j_gene: TRBJ1-1
d_gene: .
v_gene: TRBV3-1/TRBV3-2
CDR3nt: TGTGCCAGCAGCCAAGGTAGCCTGGTGGCTTTCTTT
CDR3aa: CASSQGSLVAFF

abundance: .
j_gene: TRBJ1-5
d_gene: TRBD1
v_gene: TRBV28
CDR3nt: TGTGCCAGCAGTTGGGGACAGGGACGAAGTCAGCCCCAGCATTTT
CDR3aa: CASSWGQGRSQPQHF

abundance: .
j_gene: TRBJ2-5
d_gene: TRBD2
v_gene: TRBV24-1
CDR3nt: TGTGCCACCAGTGCTAGCGGGGCGGGGGAGACCCAGTACTTC
CDR3aa: CATSASGAGETQYF

abundance: .
j_gene: TRBJ2-4
d_gene: TRBD1
v_gene: TRBV5-4
CDR3nt: TGTGCCAGCAGCCGCGCGACATCAGGACAGGAAAACATTCAGTACTTC
CDR3aa: CASSRATSGQENIQYF

abundance: .
j_gene: TRBJ1-6
d_gene: .
v_gene: TRBV6-5
CDR3nt: TGTGCCAGCAGTTTGGGAGGGTCCCCTTCACCCCTCCACTTT
CDR3aa: CASSLGGSPSPLHF

abundance: .
j_gene: TRBJ1-2
d_gene: .
v_gene: TRBV4-3
CDR3nt: TGCGCCAGCAGCCAAGATACCGGGGTAGCGCCCGGCTACACCTTC
CDR3aa: CASSQDTGVAPGYTF